A single sample is the source of the 12 T cell receptor beta chains below, sequenced in a study of neurological immune-mediated disorders. Using its own MiXCR run on the 5' RACE reads, TCRdb lists one record per CDR3 protein. The repertoire has nearly 60,000 distinct CDR3 sequences, 3% to 4.5% of them found once; the top ten carry under 4%. The sample comprised PBMCs. Source of these receptors: a woman in her thirties with multiple sclerosis.

In this sample, this clonotype turned up many times. The rearrangement uses TRBV9 and TRBJ2-3, with D unresolved. The germline gives CDR1 SGDLS, CDR2 YYNGEE. Trimming stripped 4 bases from V and 6 bases from J, with 12 bases between. The CDR3 consists of 13 residues. For the CDR3, the DNA is TGTGCCAGCAGCCCCCAACTCCGGGATACGCAGTATTTT. Translated: CASSPQLRDTQYF.

In its sample, this clonotype was seen many times. This sequence joins TRBV5-1 and TRBJ2-5; D is unclear. Trimming took off 1 base at V and 5 bases at J, with 9 bases between the two ends. This CDR3 has 13 residues. Per the germline V gene, CDR1 is SGHRS and CDR2 is YFSETQ. CDR3 sequence reads: CASSLSGSETQYF. In DNA, the CDR3 is TGCGCCAGCAGCTTGAGTGGGTCGGAGACCCAGTACTTC.

This clonotype was seen at least ten times. The chain combines TRBV7-9 with TRBJ2-1, with 7 bases lining up with TRBD2. CDR3 length: 15 amino acids. The germline V gene encodes CDR1 SEHNR and CDR2 FQNEAQ (reference sequence). The J segment lost 8 bases and the V segment lost 3 bases, leaving 10 bases of the junction unmatched. The CDR3 loop is CASSFHPGGLDEQFF. The CDR3 DNA follows: TGTGCCAGCAGCTTCCACCCGGGAGGACTAGATGAGCAGTTCTTC.

This clonotype came up many times. The chain joins TRBV20-1 to TRBJ2-3, with D perhaps given as TRBD1 or TRBD2 (7 bases each). V dropped 6 bases and J dropped 6 bases, with 19 bases sitting between them. The germline V gene encodes CDR1 DFQATT and CDR2 SNEGSKA (reference sequence). The CDR3 has 14 amino acids. The CDR3 bases are TGCAGTGCCAGGGGGGGGATCAAGGCGGATACGCAGTATTTT. It encodes CSARGGIKADTQYF.

This clonotype was counted at least ten times. The rearrangement links TRBV5-1 to TRBJ2-3, with no clear D. The CDR3 consists of 13 residues. V was shortened by 2 bases and J by 1 base, with 5 bases between the two germline ends. CDR1 SGHRS and CDR2 YFSETQ come from the germline V gene. This CDR3 is CASSFWGTDTQYF. The CDR3, as DNA: TGCGCCAGCAGCTTCTGGGGCACAGATACGCAGTATTTT.

This clonotype has a count of ten or more. This sequence joins TRBV20-1 and TRBJ1-2; D is perhaps TRBD1 (5 bases). V lost 2 bases, J lost 7 bases, and 17 bases lay in between. Per germline, CDR1 DFQATT and CDR2 SNEGSKA (reference sequence). The CDR3 spans 14 residues. CDR3 DNA sequence: TGCAGTGCTAGATCGGGAGGGGAATGGGTTGGCTACACCTTC. It encodes CSARSGGEWVGYTF.

This clonotype has just a few counts. At one end the junction does not follow the germline gene, possibly because of a read error. V and J are TRBV6-1 and TRBJ2-4; TRBD1 aligns across 9 bases. CDR1 and CDR2 from the germline V gene are MNHNS and SASEGT. The CDR3 sequence is 15 residues long. The CDR3 DNA follows: TGTGCCAGCAGCGAACCGATAAGATTCCGGGACAGGGTTTTCTTC. It specifies CASSEPIRFRDRVFF.

The chain joins TRBV18 to TRBJ1-1; D call uncertain. This CDR3 comprises 13 residues. Trimming removed 1 base at V and 3 bases at J, with 6 bases between. The V gene's germline CDR1 is KGHSH and CDR2 LQKENI. CDR3 sequence reads: CASSPREDTEAFF. The DNA for the CDR3 is TGTGCCAGCTCACCACGGGAGGACACTGAAGCTTTCTTT.

V gene TRBV18 combines with J gene TRBJ1-1, with 8 positions matching TRBD1. Losses at the gene ends were 3 bases for V and 4 bases for J; bases not matched to a gene: 10. Germline values: CDR1 KGHSH, CDR2 LQKENI. The length of the CDR3 is 16 residues. CDR3: CASSPGDRTSGTEAFF. CDR3 nucleotides: TGTGCCAGCTCACCGGGGGACAGGACCTCGGGCACTGAAGCTTTCTTT.

This clonotype was observed many times. This CDR3 is CASSLTGSFYEQYF. The CDR3 nucleotides read TGTGCCAGCAGCCTGACAGGGTCATTCTACGAGCAGTACTTC. This chain connects TRBV7-2 to TRBJ2-7; 7 bases are a match to TRBD1. Germline V gives CDR1 SGHTA, CDR2 FQGNSA. This CDR3 is built from 14 residues. V was pared by 5 bases and J by 3 bases, with 7 bases of the junction left unmatched.

V and J are TRBV14 and TRBJ2-5; D is unclear. Looked up from germline, CDR1 is SGHDN and CDR2 is FVKESK. V dropped 2 bases and J dropped 5 bases, with 9 bases sitting between them. This CDR3 region has 13 residues. This CDR3 reads CASSQKAYETQYF. The CDR3, as DNA: TGTGCCAGCAGCCAAAAAGCGTACGAGACCCAGTACTTC. Together with reference TRBV14 and TRBJ2-5, the CDR3 gives the full variable domain: EAGVTQFPSHSVIEKGQTVTLRCDPISGHDNLYWYRRVMGKEIKFLLHFVKESKQDESGMPNNRFLAERTGGTYSTLKVQPAELEDSGVYFCASSQKAYETQYFGPGTRLLVL.

This clonotype has at least ten counts. The chain combines TRBV7-6 with TRBJ1-2; D remains unclear. Germline V gene sequence: CDR1 SGHVS, CDR2 FNYEAQ. This CDR3 is 16 amino acids long. V lost 5 bases to trimming and J lost 7 bases, with 23 bases between them. The CDR3 loop is CASSPGRLGNSGGYTF. The CDR3 DNA sequence: TGTGCCAGCAGCCCGGGTCGTTTGGGGAATAGTGGTGGCTACACCTTC.